This TCR beta chain was found in a study of CD8 T cells in Susac syndrome. With 5 bases clipped from V and 3 bases from J, the junction kept 6 bases outside the gene matches. This CDR3 contains 14 residues. Germline CDR1 SGHTA, CDR2 FQGNSA. This clonotype was observed once. Random hexamers were used to reverse transcribe an amount of roughly 0.5 to 1 ug RNA. MiXCR was run by TCRdb on the immunoSEQ multiplex PCR reads, yielding one entry per CDR3 protein. Found here are about 180,000 distinct CDR3 sequences, around 94% of them singletons; the top ten hold 0.099%. The clonotype comes from a human donor with Susac syndrome. The chain links TRBV7-2 to TRBJ2-7; 8 bases map to TRBD1. Sequenced: CD4+ T cells from PBMCs. The DNA of the CDR3 is TGTGCCAGCAGCAATAGACAGGGGAGCTACGAGCAGTACTTC. Translating it yields CASSNRQGSYEQYF.